This TCR beta chain is from a study of regulatory T cells in long-lasting Graves disease. With 3 bases removed from V and 0 bases from J, the gap between germline ends came to 9 bases. In germline, CDR1 is SGHAT, CDR2 FQNNGV. CDR3 length equals 14 residues. A note on this clonotype: Its specificity is unknown.

Points from the study as a whole: Persistent disease samples used TRBV28, TRBJ1-2 and TRBJ2-5 preferentially.

TCR beta libraries were built with iRepertoire HTBI primers and Arm-PCR of CDR3 regions. Per the study methods: Samples revealed 50 to 75 TRBV and 14 TRBJ segments. TCRdb re-called the multiplex PCR reads through MiXCR, storing one row per CDR3 protein. These V and J calls rely on TCRdb rather than the paper's analysis. The data show roughly 450,000 distinct CDR3 sequences, about 20% seen once. Time point noted: persistent/refractory GD, antithyroid drugs over 5 years with positive TRAb. Researchers made the TCR library from RNA that was extracted from PBMCs. Each of the patients was recruited from an endocrinology department situated in Xi'an, China.

The material sequenced was peripheral blood mononuclear cells (PBMCs), taken when the disease was refractory, from a patient treated with antithyroid drugs. The clonotype originates from a female donor with Graves disease. The rearrangement joins TRBV11-2 to TRBJ2-7; D tentatively fits TRBD1 or TRBD2 (5 bases each). The CDR3 DNA follows: TGTGCCAGCAGCTTCGACGGGGCCTCCTACGAGCAGTACTTC. Translation gives CASSFDGASYEQYF.